This T cell receptor beta chain comes out of a study of cytomegalovirus exposure and HLA in healthy donors. Germline V gene data show CDR1 as SGHDN and CDR2 as FVKESK. This CDR3 has 14 residues. Trimming cost V 3 bases and J 7 bases; bases outside gene matches: 9. PCR was performed using 60 Vbeta and 13 Jbeta primers. Generated by immunoSEQ multiplex PCR, the TCRdb table keeps only in-frame clones and is missing some. Of 150,000 to 200,000 clones listed, 85% to 90% were seen once; the top ten hold approximately 1.5%. The clonotype comes from a woman aged 18-35 years in good health and CMV-seronegative. The chain links TRBV14 to TRBJ2-7; 7 nucleotides align to TRBD2. Sequencing was carried out using PBMCs. The CDR3 region is CASSQVLASPEQYF. The CDR3 nucleotides are TGTGCCAGCAGCCAGGTACTAGCGAGCCCAGAGCAGTACTTC.